Shown below are 24 T cell receptor beta chains from a single sample sequenced in a study of OX40 agonist ivuxolimab in advanced cancers. The assay was immunoSEQ multiplex PCR, and TCRdb's table has in-frame clones only and misses some. The sample lists about 64,000 clones; less than 90% were seen once. The sequenced sample was CD4+ or CD8+ T cells sorted from blood, obtained in a trial of the OX40 agonist ivuxolimab. These receptors were collected from an adult with an advanced solid tumor such as melanoma, head and neck, liver or kidney cancer.

This rearrangement joins TRBV7-3 to TRBJ2-3; unclear D gene. CDR1 and CDR2 (germline): SGHTA, FQGTGA. The CDR3 extends over 15 amino acids. V dropped 3 bases and J dropped 0 bases, with 10 bases sitting between them. The CDR3 bases are TGTGCCAGCAGCTTTTCCCCCGGGAGCACAGATACGCAGTATTTT. It encodes CASSFSPGSTDTQYF.

Only a few counts were recorded for this clone. This chain connects TRBV27 to TRBJ1-5; perhaps TRBD1 as D (5 bases). V was pared by 6 bases and J by 2 bases, with 11 bases between. Germline V gene data show CDR1 as MNHEY and CDR2 as SMNVEV (reference sequence). CDR3 length: 14 residues. CDR3 in DNA: TGTGCCAGCAGGACCTCGGGGGGCAATCAGCCCCAGCATTTT. Its translation: CASRTSGGNQPQHF.

The chain links TRBV5-4 to TRBJ1-1, with 7 bases matching TRBD1. V trimming: 2 bases; J trimming: 5 bases; junction bases outside the gene matches: 6. This CDR3 has 14 residues. Germline V lookup: CDR1 SGHNT, CDR2 YYREEE (reference sequence). The CDR3 DNA follows: TGTGCCAGCAGCTTCTCGACAGGGAATACTGAAGCTTTCTTT. This codes for CASSFSTGNTEAFF.

V usage is TRBV7-9 and J usage is TRBJ1-1; TRBD1 might be the D (6 bases). The V and J ends lost 2 bases and 5 bases respectively, with 12 bases between them. Germline CDR1 reads SEHNR; CDR2 reads FQNEAQ (reference sequence). This CDR3 is 14 amino acids long. The CDR3 region has the DNA TGTGCCAGCAGCTTAACGGGGGCCGGAACTGAAGCTTTCTTT. Translating it yields CASSLTGAGTEAFF.

The chain has TRBV7-9 and TRBJ2-1; 8 nucleotides match TRBD1. The germline V gene has CDR1 SEHNR and CDR2 FQNEAQ (reference sequence). The trim removed 2 bases at V and 5 bases at J, leaving 5 bases unmatched. The CDR3 length is 15 residues. The CDR3, as DNA: TGTGCCAGCAGCTTACAGGGGGCAGGGAACAATGAGCAGTTCTTC. Translating gives CASSLQGAGNNEQFF.

The V gene is TRBV6-1, the J gene TRBJ1-5; 7 bases are a match to TRBD1. V shed 6 bases and J 1 base; nucleotides not matched to a gene: 6. The germline V gene encodes CDR1 MNHNS and CDR2 SASEGT. CDR3 length: 15 amino acids. In nucleotides, the CDR3 is TGTGCCAGCAGGATTGGGACAGAGAGCAATCAGCCCCAGCATTTT. This codes for CASRIGTESNQPQHF.

The V and J genes are TRBV14 and TRBJ1-2; possible D gene TRBD1, 6 bases. Germline V gene data show CDR1 as SGHDN and CDR2 as FVKESK. This CDR3 comprises 14 residues. V shed 2 bases and J shed 6 bases, with 13 bases lying between them. CDR3 DNA sequence: TGTGCCAGCAGCCAATTCGGGACACAGGATGGCTACACCTTC. Encoded protein: CASSQFGTQDGYTF.

The genes are TRBV14 and TRBJ2-1, with 10 bases fitting TRBD2. Germline CDR1 and CDR2: SGHDN and FVKESK. J lost 8 bases, V lost 5 bases, and 12 bases had no gene match. This CDR3 spans 16 amino acids. CDR3 sequence: CASSKLAGRALDEQFF. As DNA, the CDR3 is TGTGCCAGCAGCAAACTAGCGGGGCGGGCCTTGGATGAGCAGTTCTTC.

The chain carries TRBV9 and TRBJ1-1, with D perhaps TRBD1 (6 bases). V dropped 4 bases and J dropped 11 bases, with 30 bases sitting between them. Germline V CDR1 and CDR2: SGDLS, YYNGEE. The CDR3 sequence is 17 residues long. As DNA, the CDR3 is TGTGCCAGCAGCTCTACACAGGGTGTTGGTGGTGCTGAGTCTGCTTTCTTT. This sequence encodes CASSSTQGVGGAESAFF. Combining the CDR3 with reference TRBV9 and TRBJ1-1 gives the whole variable domain DSGVTQTPKHLITATGQRVTLRCSPRSGDLSVYWYQQSLDQGLQFLIQYYNGEERAKGNILERFSAQQFPDLHSELNLSSLELGDSALYFCASSSTQGVGGAESAFFGQGTRLTVV.

The chain joins TRBV5-1 to TRBJ1-5; tentatively, D is TRBD1 (5 bases). Trimming shortened V by 4 bases and J by 3 bases, and 11 bases separated the two germline ends. The CDR3 spans 14 residues. The germline V gene has CDR1 SGHRS and CDR2 YFSETQ. This CDR3 reads CASSTGPYNQPQHF. The CDR3 DNA reads TGCGCCAGCAGCACGGGACCGTACAATCAGCCCCAGCATTTT.

The chain recombines TRBV6-5 with TRBJ1-6; no reliable D call. In germline, CDR1 is MNHEY, CDR2 SVGAGI. Deletions cut 3 bases from V and 6 bases from J, with 12 bases between. The CDR3 runs 15 residues. The CDR3 region has the DNA TGTGCCAGCAGTTATAAGGACGGATCTAATTCACCCCTCCACTTT. This gives the protein CASSYKDGSNSPLHF.

The V and J genes are TRBV11-2 and TRBJ1-2; a possible D gene is TRBD1 (6 bases). The CDR3 loop spans 15 amino acids. The V and J ends lost 5 bases and 2 bases respectively, with 15 bases between them. Looked up from germline, CDR1 is SGHAT and CDR2 is FQNNGV. As DNA, the CDR3 is TGTGCCAGCAGCGCGATACAGGGTGCAAACTATGGCTACACCTTC. Protein product: CASSAIQGANYGYTF.

The chain recombines TRBV7-6 with TRBJ1-3; D unclear. The CDR3 loop spans 13 amino acids. V dropped 5 bases and J dropped 4 bases, with 9 bases sitting between them. Germline assignment: CDR1 SGHVS and CDR2 FNYEAQ. CDR3: CASSRMGGNTIYF. In DNA form, the CDR3 reads TGTGCCAGCAGCCGAATGGGGGGAAACACCATATATTTT. Together with reference TRBV7-6 and TRBJ1-3, the CDR3 gives the full variable domain: GAGVSQSPRYKVTKRGQDVALRCDPISGHVSLYWYRQALGQGPEFLTYFNYEAQQDKSGLPNDRFSAERPEGSISTLTIQRTEQRDSAMYRCASSRMGGNTIYFGEGSWLTVV.

The V call is TRBV18, the J call TRBJ2-5; D gene unclear. This CDR3 region has 12 residues. Germline V CDR1 and CDR2: KGHSH, LQKENI. V was shortened by 4 bases and J by 3 bases, with 6 bases between the two germline ends. CDR3 protein: CASSRAEETQYF. CDR3 nucleotide sequence: TGTGCCAGCTCACGGGCAGAAGAGACCCAGTACTTC.

J is TRBJ2-3 and V is TRBV5-6; TRBD2 agrees at 8 bases. V lost 3 bases and J lost 3; bases outside the gene matches: 3. CDR3 length: 14 residues. Germline assignment: CDR1 SGHDT and CDR2 YYEEEE. This CDR3 reads CASSSLAGTDTQYF. The CDR3 DNA is TGTGCCAGCAGCTCCTTAGCGGGGACAGATACGCAGTATTTT.

The DNA for the CDR3 is TGTGCCAGCAGTTTAGCGGGAGGAGTCGAAGATACGCAGTATTTT. Amino acids: CASSLAGGVEDTQYF. This rearrangement joins TRBV28 to TRBJ2-3; TRBD2 aligns across 8 bases. J was trimmed by 5 bases and V by 2 bases; bases with no gene match: 6. The germline gives CDR1 MDHEN, CDR2 SYDVKM. CDR3 length: 15 residues. The full variable domain, with the rest looked up from reference TRBV28 and TRBJ2-3, is DVKVTQSSRYLVKRTGEKVFLECVQDMDHENMFWYRQDPGLGLRLIYFSYDVKMKEKGDIPEGYSVSREKKERFSLILESASTNQTSMYLCASSLAGGVEDTQYFGPGTRLTVL.

J is TRBJ2-3 and V is TRBV7-2; 10 bases align to TRBD2. This CDR3 has 16 residues. CDR1 is SGHTA, CDR2 FQGNSA, per germline. J gave up 2 bases and V 5 bases, and 7 bases lay outside the gene matches. CDR3 in DNA: TGTGCCAGCAGCCCCGGACTAGCGGAGAACACAGATACGCAGTATTTT. Translated: CASSPGLAENTDTQYF.

V and J are TRBV19 and TRBJ2-1; 7 positions agree with TRBD2. This CDR3 has 15 residues. CDR1 and CDR2 from the germline V gene are LNHDA and SQIVND (reference sequence). Trimming at V came to 7 bases and at J to 9 bases, leaving 15 bases not matched to a gene. The CDR3 reads CASTPGGSTTGEQFF. The CDR3 DNA sequence: TGTGCCAGTACCCCGGGGGGTTCTACCACGGGTGAGCAGTTCTTC.

The chain uses TRBV5-5 and TRBJ2-7, with 8 bases identical to TRBD2. This CDR3 has 17 amino acids. Germline values: CDR1 SGHKS, CDR2 YYEKEE (reference sequence). The V and J ends lost 1 base and 2 bases, in that order; junction bases with no gene match: 11. CDR3 in DNA: TGTGCCAGCAGCTTGTCCGCCCTAGCGGGTCCCACCTACGAGCAGTACTTC. Residues: CASSLSALAGPTYEQYF.

Regarding this clone: Other DNA sequences in the sample encode the same CDR3. The V gene is TRBV28, the J gene TRBJ1-3; D not certain. Trimming stripped 4 bases from V and 2 bases from J, with 0 bases between. Germline CDR1 and CDR2: MDHEN and SYDVKM. The CDR3 loop spans 11 amino acids. CDR3 in DNA: TGTGCCAGCAGTTCTGGAAACACCATATATTTT. It specifies CASSSGNTIYF.

The chain uses TRBV10-3 and TRBJ2-3; tentatively, D is TRBD2 (5 bases). CDR3 size: 16 residues. Per germline, CDR1 ENHRY and CDR2 SYGVKD. V shed 0 bases and J shed 0 bases, with 10 bases lying between them. DNA of the CDR3: TGTGCCATCAGTGAGTCCGGGGAAGGGAGCACAGATACGCAGTATTTT. It translates to CAISESGEGSTDTQYF.

The J gene is TRBJ2-4, the V gene TRBV5-8; 13 bases are shared with TRBD2. The junction had 3 bases not matched to a gene; V was cut back by 3 bases and J by 0 bases. The germline V gene has CDR1 SGHTS and CDR2 YDEGEE. The CDR3 runs to 17 residues. The CDR3 bases are TGTGCCAGCAGCTCCGGACTAGCGGGAGTAGCCAAAAACATTCAGTACTTC. It encodes CASSSGLAGVAKNIQYF.

The gene calls are TRBV19 and TRBJ1-5; D possibly corresponds to TRBD1 (5 bases). This CDR3 spans 16 amino acids. Germline V gives CDR1 LNHDA, CDR2 SQIVND (reference sequence). Trimming removed 2 bases from V and 4 bases from J, with 15 bases in between. In DNA, the CDR3 is TGTGCCAGTAGTATATCTCGACAGATACGAAATCAGCCCCAGCATTTT. Translating it yields CASSISRQIRNQPQHF. Full variable domain (rest looked up from reference TRBV19 and TRBJ1-5): DGGITQSPKYLFRKEGQNVTLSCEQNLNHDAMYWYRQDPGQGLRLIYYSQIVNDFQKGDIAEGYSVSREKKESFPLTVTSAQKNPTAFYLCASSISRQIRNQPQHFGDGTRLSIL.

The rearrangement uses TRBV6-1 and TRBJ2-7; D gene unclear. This CDR3 region has 12 residues. The V end lost 8 bases, the J end lost 4 bases, and 12 bases lay between the germline ends. Per germline, CDR1 MNHNS and CDR2 SASEGT. In DNA form, the CDR3 reads TGTGCCAGCTTGTTCGGTGGGTACGAGCAGTACTTC. Protein product: CASLFGGYEQYF.